The sequence of this T cell receptor beta chain was determined in a study of long-term antiretroviral therapy in people with HIV (dated by TCRdb to 2021 to 2024). Regarding the complete study: The earliest samples were collected roughly a decade before the 2015 WHO recommendation for immediate ART, at a time when ART was usually postponed until CD4 counts fell. A retrospective serial study tested whether ART initiation and durable HIV suppression were associated with changes in peripheral blood TRB repertoire composition and diversity. A total of fewer than 250 cryopreserved PBMC samples came from roughly 30 adults with confirmed HIV infection and were collected serially over a mean of roughly 6 years (range 1-12). Among the approximately 30 participants with HIV, eleven were female. No cross-contamination during QIAcube processing was seen in test extractions of a monoclonal T-cell line run alongside around 30 polyclonal samples. The paper's findings and limits, for the study overall: Because pre-ART samples had limited cell numbers, profiling was done on unsorted PBMC rather than on sorted CD4+ and CD8+ T cells. Limited PBMC availability meant only the TCR beta chain was sequenced, without alpha chain pairing. At every time point, the repertoire was dominated by expanded TRB clones first identified before ART initiation, although this dominance fluctuated and, in many PLHIV, declined after ART. No data were available on ART adherence, viral resistance or therapy changes, limiting inferences about post-ART repertoire changes. A significant increase in TRB diversity was found to be associated with ART initiation, although TRB diversity was observed to remain significantly below that of transplant donor controls even after long-term ART. The samples were dated from about 2004 to 2018, and the ART regimens that were used may be less effective than current ART regimens. HIV repertoires had narrower CDR3 length ranges than controls, and the network structure suggested an antigen-experienced repertoire that shifted only slightly toward naive after ART.

To be included, a participant needed at least one PBMC sample from before ART initiation plus at least two post-ART samples. All participants with HIV were treated in the United States of America. Before DNA extraction, cryopreserved samples of about 0.95-10 million PBMC were thawed and washed. At the time of the earliest PBMC sample, participants with HIV were aged between roughly 20 and 54 years. Each participant contributed PBMC samples from 1-4 timepoints before ART initiation and 2-8 timepoints after ART initiation, with a median of 7 samples. Serial HIV viral load, CD4+ T-cell count, ART history and demographic data were obtained for every participant. A Qiagen kit on a QIAcube was used to extract genomic DNA from unsorted PBMC, with samples processed in batches of 12. Including the terminal cysteine and phenylalanine, the CDR3 comprises 16 residues. CDR3 DNA is the only sequence kept; it has 48 bases, read in frame from the first base. CDR1 and CDR2 are read off the germline V gene as MDHEN and SYDVKM. V is cut back by 8 bases and J by 4 bases, with 12 bases in the junction unmatched.

About this clone: Its antigen remains undetermined. The input lacks base qualities; no much larger clone sits a single base away.

The immunoSEQ hsTCRB v3.0 assay was used at survey level resolution to sequence the TRB variable region. A depth of about 40,000-50,000 T-cell genomes per sample was targeted for TRB sequencing. Pooled TRB libraries were sequenced on an Illumina MiSeq with a v3 150-cycle kit. On the study's bioinformatics: Analysis of repertoires was carried out in R inside a reproducible Nextflow workflow spanning QC, data transformation and analysis. LymphoSeq2, an R package for exploring AIRR-Seq data, was used to implement custom analyses. A handful of samples that produced fewer than 5000 total TRB sequences were removed, so approximately 190 HIV repertoires were analyzed. Among the approximately 180 retained HIV repertoires, 59 were collected before ART initiation and 120 to 140 were collected after ART initiation. Each repertoire was downsampled to 5000 TRB nucleotide sequences, and summary statistics were averaged across 100 downsampling iterations. Only TRB sequences with CDR3 regions of at least seven amino acids were retained for analysis. Diversity was assessed using a clonality score derived from Shannon entropy and using the Gini coefficient. In the repertoire networks, any two of the top 5000 CDR3 amino acid sequences were linked whenever the two sequences differed by an edit distance of one. For TRB CDR3 amino acid sequences, antigen specificity groups and MHC restriction were predicted with GLIPH2. CDR3 amino acid sequences were matched against VDJdb and McPAS-TCR to flag known CMV, EBV, HIV or tissue antigen associations. Pre-ART, post-ART and control groups were compared with Wilcoxon signed-rank tests and Holm-Bonferroni correction. TCRdb carries this immuneACCESS record with in-frame sequences only. Its versions omit some clonotypes, under half of them owing to an unresolved V gene in the studies checked, with the rest unexplained. V and J calls plus clone size are reproduced from that table; the DNA served to infer D and trimming. For this sample the table gives thousands of clones, of which approximately 69% were detected only once. The top ten hold 7.5% of the sample.

The receptor chain draws on TRBV28 and TRBJ1-4, and TRBD1 matches 8 of the central bases. The source material was unsorted PBMCs, sampled 0.1 years before starting antiretroviral therapy. The clonotype originates from a man between 18 and 35 years old with HIV. In nucleotides, the sequence is TGTGCCAGCCTGGGACAGGATGCCTCGGGTAATGAAAAACTGTTTTTT. This yields the protein CASLGQDASGNEKLFF.